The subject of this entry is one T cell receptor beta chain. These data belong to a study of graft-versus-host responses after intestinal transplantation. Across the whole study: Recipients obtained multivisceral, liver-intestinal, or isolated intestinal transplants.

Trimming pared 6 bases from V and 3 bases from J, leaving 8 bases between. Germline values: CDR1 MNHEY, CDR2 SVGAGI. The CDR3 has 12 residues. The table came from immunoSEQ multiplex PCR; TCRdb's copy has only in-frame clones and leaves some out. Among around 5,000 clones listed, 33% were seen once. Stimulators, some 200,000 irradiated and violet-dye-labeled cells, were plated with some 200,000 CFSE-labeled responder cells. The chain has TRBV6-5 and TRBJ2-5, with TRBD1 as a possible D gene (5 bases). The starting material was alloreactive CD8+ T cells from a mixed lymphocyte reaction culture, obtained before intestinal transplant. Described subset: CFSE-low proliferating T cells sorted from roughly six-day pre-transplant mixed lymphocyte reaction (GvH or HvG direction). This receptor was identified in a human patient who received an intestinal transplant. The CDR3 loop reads CASRTTEETQYF. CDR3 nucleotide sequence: TGTGCCAGCAGGACGACAGAAGAGACCCAGTACTTC.